This T cell receptor beta chain is from a study of CD8 T cells in ankylosing spondylitis. Notes on the study in general: Characteristic, it appeared, of ankylosing spondylitis blood was a TCR beta motif of several highly homologous variants.

TCRdb re-called the 5' RACE reads with MiXCR, one entry per CDR3 protein. Of roughly 350,000 distinct CDR3 sequences in the sample, 6.5% to 10% are singletons; the top ten hold roughly 15%. With respect to this clonotype: Its antigen is unknown.

CDR3 length: 16 amino acids. This rearrangement joins TRBV21-1 to TRBJ2-2; the table gives TRBD1 as D, unverified against the DNA. TRBV21-1 is a known pseudogene. The material sequenced was blood, either unsorted or a sorted T cell fraction (not recorded which). This receptor was taken from a male donor with ankylosing spondylitis. The CDR3 nucleotides read TGTGCCAGCAAAGGTGGGGGACTCACGAACACCGGGGAGCTGTTTTTT. Protein: CASKGGGLTNTGELFF.